The clone carrying this TCR beta chain appeared a few times. These data come from a study of T cells after posttransplantation cyclophosphamide. CDR1 MGHRA and CDR2 YSYEKL come from the germline V gene. The trim removed 4 bases at V and 1 base at J, leaving 8 bases unmatched. The CDR3 consists of 16 residues. Using immunoSEQ multiplex PCR, the repertoire was profiled, and TCRdb retains in-frame clones only, with some absent. Singletons are absent from the sample, which has some 37,000 clones. Sequenced sample: PBMCs. This clonotype was sampled from a girl aged 5-17 years in good health, CMV-negative, and a related stem cell transplant donor. The rearrangement links TRBV4-1 to TRBJ2-7, with 9 bases fitting TRBD1. The CDR3 DNA is TGCGCCAGCAGCCCCCTAGGACAGGGGAGTTCCTACGAGCAGTACTTC. Amino acid sequence: CASSPLGQGSSYEQYF.